This TCR beta chain was sequenced during a study of shared clonotypes between healthy human individuals. This clone came up once. The antigen is undetermined. Other DNA sequences within the sample encode an identical CDR3. When replicate PCRs were run on sorted subsets, they used 200 to 250 ng DNA, some 30,000 T cell genomes. How the authors handled the data: Sequence data from immunoSEQ were junction-only and lacked quality scores; consequently, filtering differed. This table comes from immunoSEQ multiplex PCR, and its TCRdb copy is limited to in-frame clones, with some not included. D and trimming come from the DNA, and the V and J calls and clone size come from that table. The data show roughly 2,000,000 clones, about 95% seen once. General study points: Of the naive CD4 clonotypes, around 4.8% were shared across several donors. Researchers sampled blood only, noting tissue repertoires likely differ.

Only CD45RO-negative cells positively selected for CCR7 counted as naive CD8 cells, so terminally differentiated effector memory CD45RA+ cells were excluded. The germline V gene encodes CDR1 SGDLS and CDR2 YYNGEE. Trimming removed 0 bases from V and 2 bases from J; junction bases left unmatched: 2. This CDR3 is built from 14 residues. The rearrangement joins TRBV9 to TRBJ2-7; TRBD2 matches at 7 bases. The receptor was isolated from a man aged 18 to 29 in good health. Input material: naive CD8+ T cells sorted from blood. CDR3 region: CASSVGAGAYEQYF. CDR3 DNA sequence: TGTGCCAGCAGCGTAGGCGCGGGAGCCTACGAGCAGTACTTC.